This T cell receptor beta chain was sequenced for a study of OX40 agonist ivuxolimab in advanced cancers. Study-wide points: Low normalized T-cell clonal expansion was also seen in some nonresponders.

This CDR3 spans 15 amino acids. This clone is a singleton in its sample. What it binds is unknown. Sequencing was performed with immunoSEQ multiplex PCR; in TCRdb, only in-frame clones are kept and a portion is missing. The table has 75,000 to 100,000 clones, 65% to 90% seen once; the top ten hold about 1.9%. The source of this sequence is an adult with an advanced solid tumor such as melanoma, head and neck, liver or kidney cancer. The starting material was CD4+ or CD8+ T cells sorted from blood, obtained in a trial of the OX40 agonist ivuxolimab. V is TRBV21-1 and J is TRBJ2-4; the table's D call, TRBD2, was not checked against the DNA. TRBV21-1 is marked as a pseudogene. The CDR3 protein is CASSKCRGTKNIQYF. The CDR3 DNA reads TGTGCCAGCAGCAAATGCCGGGGAACCAAAAACATTCAGTACTTC.